The 16 T cell receptor beta chains presented below share a single source sample, sequenced in a study of shared T cell receptors in the human thymus. Profiling relied on immunoSEQ multiplex PCR, and the TCRdb table lists in-frame clones only, not all of them. This table has fewer than 700,000 clones, 88% appearing once. This same sample was also part of a study on human thymus T cells.

The sequenced sample was thymocytes. Receptors originate from a boy under two years old with a congenital heart defect.

On this clone itself: Its ends do not fully match the called genes, so a read error is possible. The chain uses TRBV4-3 and TRBJ2-7; 13 bases map to TRBD2. Germline V gives CDR1 LGHNA, CDR2 YSLEER. The CDR3 loop spans 20 amino acids. For the CDR3, the DNA is TGCGCCAGCAGCCAAGATGGACTAGCGGGAGAGAGTGGGTTTAGCGACGAGCAGTGCTTC. This gives the protein CASSQDGLAGESGFSDEQCF.

This clone was picked up one time. This chain links TRBV7-8 with TRBJ2-7, with D uncertain. The CDR3 loop spans 13 amino acids. From germline, CDR1 is SGHVS and CDR2 FQNEAQ. Trimming cost V 1 base and J 3 bases, with 7 bases left between them. CDR3 loop: CASSLGLHYEQYF. CDR3 coding DNA: TGTGCCAGCAGCTTAGGGTTACACTACGAGCAGTACTTC.

This chain joins TRBV6-7 and TRBJ1-6, with a tentative D call TRBD1 (6 bases). TRBV6-7 is filed as an ORF, its function uncertain. The CDR3 has 17 amino acids. Trimming removed 7 bases at V and 0 bases at J, with 16 bases between. The CDR3 bases are TGTGCCAGCATAGAAGGGGGGGAAAGCTCCTATAATTCACCCCTCCACTTT. It is translated as CASIEGGESSYNSPLHF.

The chain recombines TRBV6-5 with TRBJ2-5; 8 nucleotides align to TRBD1. Germline CDR1 is MNHEY and CDR2 is SVGAGI. The CDR3 has 16 residues. J was trimmed by 4 bases and V by 2 bases; bases with no gene match: 9. The CDR3 loop is CASSYPQQGGGETQYF. CDR3 DNA: TGTGCCAGCAGTTACCCCCAACAGGGGGGTGGAGAGACCCAGTACTTC.

The CDR3 coding sequence is TGTGCCAGCAGCCAAGTGAGTCTAGCGGGAGGGCCCCACACAGATACGCAGTATTTT. It translates to CASSQVSLAGGPHTDTQYF. V usage is TRBV4-2 and J usage is TRBJ2-3; TRBD2 aligns across 12 bases. V lost 1 base, J lost 2 bases, and 10 bases stayed unmatched. The CDR3 extends over 19 amino acids. CDR1 and CDR2 (germline): LGHNA, YNFKEQ.

A single count supports this clone. The CDR3 DNA is TGTGCCAGCAGTTTATGCAATAATAGGACCGGGAGGTTGAGCACCGGGGAGCTGTTTTTT. It codes for CASSLCNNRTGRLSTGELFF. The J gene is TRBJ2-2, the V gene TRBV28; 7 nucleotides align to TRBD2. V shed 0 bases and J 4 bases; nucleotides not matched to a gene: 17. CDR1 is MDHEN and CDR2 is SYDVKM in the germline V gene. The CDR3 is made up of 20 amino acids.

The chain recombines TRBV28 with TRBJ2-3, with D hard to call. CDR1 MDHEN and CDR2 SYDVKM come from the germline V gene. V lost 6 bases to trimming and J lost 0 bases, with 16 bases between them. CDR3 size: 16 residues. CDR3 sequence: CASSAASYSSTDTQYF. The CDR3 coding sequence is TGTGCCAGCAGCGCCGCTTCGTACTCTAGCACAGATACGCAGTATTTT.

The rearrangement links TRBV4-3 to TRBJ2-7, with 8 bases matching TRBD2. V lost 3 bases to trimming and J lost 6 bases; unmatched junction nucleotides: 16. This CDR3 is built from 17 residues. Germline CDR1 reads LGHNA; CDR2 reads YSLEER. This chain's CDR3 is CASSQRNLAGGGFEQYF. CDR3 bases: TGCGCCAGCAGCCAGCGCAATCTAGCGGGTGGGGGTTTCGAGCAGTACTTC.

The J gene is TRBJ2-1, the V gene TRBV18; tentative D call: TRBD2 (6 bases). This CDR3 is built from 17 residues. The V gene lost 5 bases and the J gene lost 0 bases, with 17 bases spanning the gap. Germline CDR1 reads KGHSH; CDR2 reads LQKENI. DNA for the CDR3: TGTGCCAGCTCAGAAGACACCGGAGGGAGCTCCTACAATGAGCAGTTCTTC. This gives the protein CASSEDTGGSSYNEQFF.

This clone appeared a single time. This chain uses TRBV7-8 with TRBJ2-7, with 7 bases aligning to TRBD2. The CDR3 runs to 14 residues. Trimming at V came to 1 base and at J to 5 bases, leaving 5 bases not matched to a gene. Germline CDR1 and CDR2: SGHVS and FQNEAQ. The CDR3 DNA follows: TGTGCCAGCAGCTTAGAACTAGCGCATCACGAGCAGTACTTC. Amino acid sequence: CASSLELAHHEQYF.

Here the CDR3 DNA reads TGTGCCATCAGTGAAAAACCCTCTACTAATCAGCCCCAGCATTTT. Encoded protein: CAISEKPSTNQPQHF. The V gene is TRBV10-3, the J gene TRBJ1-5; D is uncertain. V was pared by 3 bases and J by 4 bases, with 13 bases between. This CDR3 spans 15 amino acids. Germline V gene data show CDR1 as ENHRY and CDR2 as SYGVKD.

The V gene is TRBV28, the J gene TRBJ2-7, with TRBD2 matching over 13 bases. In germline, CDR1 is MDHEN, CDR2 SYDVKM. V gave up 6 bases and J gave up 2 bases; unmatched junction bases: 22. This CDR3 contains 21 residues. The CDR3 DNA reads as TGTGCCAGCAGCCTACCCAAACAAAAACTAGCGGGAGGGCCCCTTGCCTACGAGCAGTACTTC. Translating it yields CASSLPKQKLAGGPLAYEQYF.

In DNA, the CDR3 is TGTGCCAGCAGTGAATTGGCGGGAGGGCCGGACGAGCAGTACTTC. Its translation is CASSELAGGPDEQYF. V and J are TRBV6-1 and TRBJ2-7; 9 bases are shared with TRBD2. The CDR3 is 15 residues long. Germline V gene data show CDR1 as MNHNS and CDR2 as SASEGT. The junction had 7 bases not matched to a gene; V was cut back by 2 bases and J by 5 bases.

The chain employs TRBV2 and TRBJ2-5, with 8 bases aligning to TRBD1. The junction had 5 bases not matched to a gene; V was cut back by 8 bases and J by 3 bases. The CDR3 runs 13 residues. Germline CDR1 reads SNHLY; CDR2 reads FYNNEI. CDR3 protein: CASQLDREETQYF. For the CDR3, the DNA is TGTGCCAGCCAACTGGACAGGGAAGAGACCCAGTACTTC.

Here the CDR3 reads CASGSTSGINEQYF. The CDR3, as DNA: TGTGCCAGCGGATCGACTAGCGGGATCAACGAGCAGTACTTC. This chain links TRBV7-9 with TRBJ2-7; 11 positions match TRBD2. V shed 8 bases and J 5 bases; nucleotides not matched to a gene: 8. Germline CDR1 SEHNR, CDR2 FQNEAQ (reference sequence). The CDR3 contains 14 residues. The whole variable domain, filled in from reference TRBV7-9 and TRBJ2-7, reads DTGVSQNPRHKITKRGQNVTFRCDPISEHNRLYWYRQTLGQGPEFLTYFQNEAQLEKSRLLSDRFSAERPKGSFSTLEIQRTEQGDSAMYLCASGSTSGINEQYFGPGTRLTVT.

The chain couples TRBV28 to TRBJ1-5; maybe TRBD1 (6 bases). Trimming cost V 4 bases and J 3 bases, with 13 bases left between them. The CDR3 runs to 15 residues. Germline-derived CDR1 and CDR2 are MDHEN and SYDVKM. CDR3 in amino acids: CASSYSGTLNQPQHF. In DNA, the CDR3 is TGTGCCAGCAGTTACTCCGGGACACTCAATCAGCCCCAGCATTTT.